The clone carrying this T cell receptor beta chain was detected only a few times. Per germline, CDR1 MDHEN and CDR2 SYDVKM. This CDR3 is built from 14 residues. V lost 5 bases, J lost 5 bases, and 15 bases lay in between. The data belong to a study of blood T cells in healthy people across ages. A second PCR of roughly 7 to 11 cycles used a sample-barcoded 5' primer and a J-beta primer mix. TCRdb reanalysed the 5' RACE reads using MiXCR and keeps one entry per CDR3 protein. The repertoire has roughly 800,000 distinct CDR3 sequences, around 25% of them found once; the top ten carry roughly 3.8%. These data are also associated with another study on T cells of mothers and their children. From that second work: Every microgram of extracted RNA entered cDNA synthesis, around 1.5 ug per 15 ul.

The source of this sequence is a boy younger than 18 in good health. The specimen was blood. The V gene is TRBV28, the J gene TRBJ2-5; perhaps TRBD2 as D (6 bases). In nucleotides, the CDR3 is TGTGCCAGCAGTCCTCGGGGGACTGCGGAGACCCAGTACTTC. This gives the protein CASSPRGTAETQYF.